These 23 T cell receptor beta chains originate from one sample sequenced in a study of shared clonotypes between healthy human individuals. Using immunoSEQ multiplex PCR, the repertoire was profiled, and TCRdb retains in-frame clones only, with some absent. The sample records 2 million to 2.5 million clones, almost 96% being singletons. The specimen was naive CD4+ T cells sorted from blood. Described subset: CD45RA+ positively selected. Receptors were obtained from a man younger than 30 in good health.

The chain combines TRBV9 with TRBJ2-2, with 8 bases aligning to TRBD1. CDR1 SGDLS and CDR2 YYNGEE come from the germline V gene. The CDR3 is 16 residues long. V lost 4 bases, J lost 0 bases, and 5 bases stayed unmatched. CDR3 protein: CASSRGQGPNTGELFF. CDR3 nucleotides: TGTGCCAGCAGCCGCGGACAGGGTCCGAACACCGGGGAGCTGTTTTTT.

The rearrangement links TRBV5-6 to TRBJ1-5, with D perhaps matching TRBD1 (6 bases). CDR1 and CDR2 from the germline V gene are SGHDT and YYEEEE. Deletions cut 0 bases from V and 0 bases from J, with 10 bases between. CDR3 length: 16 residues. The chain's CDR3 is CASSLGGLYSNQPQHF. The CDR3 DNA sequence: TGTGCCAGCAGCTTGGGGGGGCTCTATAGCAATCAGCCCCAGCATTTT.

The chain links TRBV5-4 to TRBJ2-2; D may be TRBD2 (6 bases). The germline V gene has CDR1 SGHNT and CDR2 YYREEE (reference sequence). There are 16 residues in the CDR3. Trimming took 0 bases from V and 0 from J, leaving 9 bases between them. The CDR3 coding sequence is TGTGCCAGCAGCTTGGACGGGGGTGCGAACACCGGGGAGCTGTTTTTT. Translated: CASSLDGGANTGELFF.

The chain links TRBV6-5 to TRBJ2-3, with 9 bases fitting TRBD2. CDR3 length: 16 residues. Unmatched junction bases numbered 3, after V lost 2 bases and J lost 0 bases. Per the germline V gene, CDR1 is MNHEY and CDR2 is SVGAGI. The CDR3 DNA sequence: TGTGCCAGCAGTTACCTAGCGGGACAAAGCACAGATACGCAGTATTTT. Encoded protein: CASSYLAGQSTDTQYF.

A word on this clone: The same CDR3 is also encoded by other DNA sequences in this sample. The CDR3: CASSPDRGQYNEQFF. DNA of the CDR3: TGTGCCAGCTCACCAGACAGGGGGCAGTACAATGAGCAGTTCTTC. This sequence joins TRBV18 and TRBJ2-1, with 10 bases identical to TRBD1. CDR1 is KGHSH, CDR2 LQKENI, per germline. With V trimmed by 2 bases and J by 4 bases, 2 bases remained unmatched. This CDR3 comprises 15 residues.

The chain employs TRBV5-4 and TRBJ1-6; the match to TRBD1 covers 7 bases. CDR1 and CDR2 (germline): SGHNT, YYREEE (reference sequence). The trim removed 4 bases at V and 10 bases at J, leaving 8 bases unmatched. This CDR3 comprises 14 residues. This CDR3 reads CASSPDRVRSPLHF. CDR3 sequence (DNA): TGTGCCAGCAGCCCTGACAGGGTCAGGTCACCCCTCCACTTT.

The chain uses TRBV6-1 and TRBJ2-2, with TRBD1 matching over 7 bases. The V and J ends lost 3 bases and 3 bases, in that order; junction bases with no gene match: 4. CDR3 size: 15 residues. Germline assignment: CDR1 MNHNS and CDR2 SASEGT. The CDR3 sequence: CASSDGQVYTGELFF. CDR3 nucleotides: TGTGCCAGCAGTGACGGACAGGTTTACACCGGGGAGCTGTTTTTT.

A remark on this clone: Other nucleotide sequences in the sample specify the same CDR3. The chain recombines TRBV10-3 with TRBJ1-6; unclear D gene. The V end lost 4 bases, the J end lost 0 bases, and 4 bases lay between the germline ends. The CDR3 is 14 amino acids. From germline, CDR1 is ENHRY and CDR2 SYGVKD. CDR3: CAISGSSYNSPLHF. The DNA of the CDR3 is TGTGCCATCAGTGGCAGCTCCTATAATTCACCCCTCCACTTT.

The chain is built from TRBV19 and TRBJ2-4; D gene unclear. CDR3 length: 15 amino acids. Germline CDR1 and CDR2: LNHDA and SQIVND (reference sequence). With 4 bases removed from V and 0 bases from J, the gap between germline ends came to 10 bases. The CDR3 sequence: CASSTDPRAKNIQYF. CDR3 bases: TGTGCCAGTAGTACGGACCCTCGAGCCAAAAACATTCAGTACTTC.

This chain joins TRBV7-9 and TRBJ2-7; the match to TRBD2 covers 11 bases. The CDR3 length is 19 residues. V lost 7 bases, J lost 1 base, and 18 bases stayed unmatched. Germline lookup yields CDR1 SEHNR and CDR2 FQNEAQ (reference sequence). The CDR3 region has the DNA TGTGCCAGCAATCGACAAATGGGTAGCGGGAGGGAGGGGTCCTACGAGCAGTACTTC. Translating it yields CASNRQMGSGREGSYEQYF.

The CDR3 protein is CASSQMGKGASYEQYF. Written as DNA, the CDR3 is TGTGCCAGCAGCCAAATGGGGAAGGGGGCGTCGTACGAGCAGTACTTC. The chain combines TRBV14 with TRBJ2-7; 7 bases map to TRBD1. V was clipped by 2 bases and J by 4 bases; unmatched bases: 11. CDR3 size: 16 residues. The germline CDR1 and CDR2 sequences are SGHDN and FVKESK.

This chain connects TRBV2 to TRBJ2-7, with 9 nucleotides matching TRBD2. Germline V CDR1 and CDR2: SNHLY, FYNNEI. The CDR3 runs to 14 residues. Trimming took 7 bases from V and 2 from J; bases not matched to a gene: 6. The CDR3 loop is CASTKTSGTYEQYF. CDR3 nucleotides: TGTGCCAGCACCAAGACTAGCGGAACCTACGAGCAGTACTTC. Full variable domain (outside the CDR3, taken from reference TRBV2 and TRBJ2-7): EPEVTQTPSHQVTQMGQEVILRCVPISNHLYFYWYRQILGQKVEFLVSFYNNEISEKSEIFDDQFSVERPDGSNFTLKIRSTKLEDSAMYFCASTKTSGTYEQYFGPGTRLTVT.

This chain uses TRBV30 with TRBJ2-7; 9 nucleotides align to TRBD1. There are 16 residues in the CDR3. With 0 bases clipped from V and 7 bases from J, the junction kept 13 bases outside the gene matches. Germline CDR1 and CDR2: GTSNPN and SVGIG (reference sequence). The CDR3 is CAWSVGTGPPYREQYF. CDR3 nucleotide sequence: TGTGCCTGGAGTGTGGGGACAGGGCCCCCCTATCGAGAGCAGTACTTC.

The CDR3 reads CASSLRGDFKLFF. The CDR3 bases are TGTGCCAGCAGTTTAAGGGGGGACTTTAAACTGTTTTTT. The V and J genes are TRBV27 and TRBJ1-4; D is perhaps TRBD1 (6 bases). Trimming took off 2 bases at V and 11 bases at J, with 12 bases between the two ends. This CDR3 spans 13 amino acids. Germline CDR1 is MNHEY and CDR2 is SMNVEV (reference sequence).

The CDR3 region is CASSQTPRVREQYF. CDR3 coding DNA: TGCGCCAGCAGCCAAACCCCCAGGGTACGCGAGCAGTACTTC. The chain combines TRBV4-3 with TRBJ2-7; weak D call: TRBD1 (5 bases). The CDR3 loop spans 14 amino acids. V was shortened by 2 bases and J by 6 bases, with 14 bases between the two germline ends. Germline assignment: CDR1 LGHNA and CDR2 YSLEER.

The J gene is TRBJ2-7, the V gene TRBV7-9; TRBD1 matches at 8 bases. The germline CDR1 and CDR2 sequences are SEHNR and FQNEAQ (reference sequence). V shed 5 bases and J 3 bases; nucleotides not matched to a gene: 9. CDR3 length: 15 amino acids. The CDR3 protein is CASSPRAGGGYEQYF. The CDR3, as DNA: TGTGCCAGCAGCCCACGGGCAGGGGGCGGCTACGAGCAGTACTTC.

The V call is TRBV15, the J call TRBJ2-7, with 7 bases lining up with TRBD1. The germline V gene has CDR1 LNHNV and CDR2 YYDKDF (reference sequence). V was pared by 7 bases and J by 2 bases, with 8 bases of the junction left unmatched. CDR3 length equals 14 residues. The CDR3 spells CATKAGQAAYEQYF. The CDR3 region has the DNA TGTGCCACCAAAGCCGGACAGGCCGCCTACGAGCAGTACTTC.

This rearrangement joins TRBV5-1 to TRBJ1-2; D is possibly TRBD1 (5 bases). This CDR3 is 14 amino acids long. V gave up 0 bases and J gave up 8 bases, with 14 bases separating them. Per germline, CDR1 SGHRS and CDR2 YFSETQ. CDR3 sequence: CASSLALGPRGYTF. CDR3 sequence (DNA): TGCGCCAGCAGCTTGGCCTTGGGGCCTCGGGGCTACACCTTC.

This clone was seen only once. This chain links TRBV13 with TRBJ1-2; 7 bases match TRBD1. CDR3 length equals 13 residues. Germline V gene data show CDR1 as PRHDT and CDR2 as FYEKMQ (reference sequence). Unmatched junction bases numbered 5, after V lost 5 bases and J lost 5 bases. The CDR3 here is CASSGRDRYGYTF. The CDR3 DNA follows: TGTGCCAGCAGCGGCCGGGACAGATATGGCTACACCTTC.

CDR3 sequence (DNA): TGCGCCAGCAGCCAAGATCCAGGGGAGGCGAACACCGGGGAGCTGTTTTTT. Its translation is CASSQDPGEANTGELFF. The V and J genes are TRBV4-1 and TRBJ2-2; the D call may be TRBD1 or TRBD2 (6 bases each). Germline CDR1 reads MGHRA; CDR2 reads YSYEKL. The CDR3 runs 17 residues. Trimming removed 0 bases at V and 0 bases at J, with 11 bases between.

The J gene is TRBJ1-2, the V gene TRBV10-3, with D possibly matching TRBD1 (6 bases). The germline gives CDR1 ENHRY, CDR2 SYGVKD. The CDR3 covers 12 residues. Trimming pared 6 bases from V and 6 bases from J, leaving 11 bases between. This CDR3 reads CAISDRNNGYTF. DNA of the CDR3: TGTGCCATCAGCGACAGGAATAATGGCTACACCTTC.

The chain links TRBV4-1 to TRBJ2-1; TRBD2 agrees at 8 bases. J gave up 6 bases and V 0 bases, and 7 bases lay outside the gene matches. Germline V gene sequence: CDR1 MGHRA, CDR2 YSYEKL. The length of the CDR3 is 16 residues. The CDR3 here is CASSQEGSGGGNEQFF. The CDR3 DNA sequence: TGCGCCAGCAGCCAAGAGGGATCCGGGGGGGGCAATGAGCAGTTCTTC.

The genes are TRBV2 and TRBJ2-3; D not resolved. In germline, CDR1 is SNHLY, CDR2 FYNNEI. Trimming removed 2 bases from V and 2 bases from J, with 2 bases in between. The CDR3 extends over 12 amino acids. The CDR3 bases are TGTGCCAGCAGTGAATACACAGATACGCAGTATTTT. Translation: CASSEYTDTQYF.